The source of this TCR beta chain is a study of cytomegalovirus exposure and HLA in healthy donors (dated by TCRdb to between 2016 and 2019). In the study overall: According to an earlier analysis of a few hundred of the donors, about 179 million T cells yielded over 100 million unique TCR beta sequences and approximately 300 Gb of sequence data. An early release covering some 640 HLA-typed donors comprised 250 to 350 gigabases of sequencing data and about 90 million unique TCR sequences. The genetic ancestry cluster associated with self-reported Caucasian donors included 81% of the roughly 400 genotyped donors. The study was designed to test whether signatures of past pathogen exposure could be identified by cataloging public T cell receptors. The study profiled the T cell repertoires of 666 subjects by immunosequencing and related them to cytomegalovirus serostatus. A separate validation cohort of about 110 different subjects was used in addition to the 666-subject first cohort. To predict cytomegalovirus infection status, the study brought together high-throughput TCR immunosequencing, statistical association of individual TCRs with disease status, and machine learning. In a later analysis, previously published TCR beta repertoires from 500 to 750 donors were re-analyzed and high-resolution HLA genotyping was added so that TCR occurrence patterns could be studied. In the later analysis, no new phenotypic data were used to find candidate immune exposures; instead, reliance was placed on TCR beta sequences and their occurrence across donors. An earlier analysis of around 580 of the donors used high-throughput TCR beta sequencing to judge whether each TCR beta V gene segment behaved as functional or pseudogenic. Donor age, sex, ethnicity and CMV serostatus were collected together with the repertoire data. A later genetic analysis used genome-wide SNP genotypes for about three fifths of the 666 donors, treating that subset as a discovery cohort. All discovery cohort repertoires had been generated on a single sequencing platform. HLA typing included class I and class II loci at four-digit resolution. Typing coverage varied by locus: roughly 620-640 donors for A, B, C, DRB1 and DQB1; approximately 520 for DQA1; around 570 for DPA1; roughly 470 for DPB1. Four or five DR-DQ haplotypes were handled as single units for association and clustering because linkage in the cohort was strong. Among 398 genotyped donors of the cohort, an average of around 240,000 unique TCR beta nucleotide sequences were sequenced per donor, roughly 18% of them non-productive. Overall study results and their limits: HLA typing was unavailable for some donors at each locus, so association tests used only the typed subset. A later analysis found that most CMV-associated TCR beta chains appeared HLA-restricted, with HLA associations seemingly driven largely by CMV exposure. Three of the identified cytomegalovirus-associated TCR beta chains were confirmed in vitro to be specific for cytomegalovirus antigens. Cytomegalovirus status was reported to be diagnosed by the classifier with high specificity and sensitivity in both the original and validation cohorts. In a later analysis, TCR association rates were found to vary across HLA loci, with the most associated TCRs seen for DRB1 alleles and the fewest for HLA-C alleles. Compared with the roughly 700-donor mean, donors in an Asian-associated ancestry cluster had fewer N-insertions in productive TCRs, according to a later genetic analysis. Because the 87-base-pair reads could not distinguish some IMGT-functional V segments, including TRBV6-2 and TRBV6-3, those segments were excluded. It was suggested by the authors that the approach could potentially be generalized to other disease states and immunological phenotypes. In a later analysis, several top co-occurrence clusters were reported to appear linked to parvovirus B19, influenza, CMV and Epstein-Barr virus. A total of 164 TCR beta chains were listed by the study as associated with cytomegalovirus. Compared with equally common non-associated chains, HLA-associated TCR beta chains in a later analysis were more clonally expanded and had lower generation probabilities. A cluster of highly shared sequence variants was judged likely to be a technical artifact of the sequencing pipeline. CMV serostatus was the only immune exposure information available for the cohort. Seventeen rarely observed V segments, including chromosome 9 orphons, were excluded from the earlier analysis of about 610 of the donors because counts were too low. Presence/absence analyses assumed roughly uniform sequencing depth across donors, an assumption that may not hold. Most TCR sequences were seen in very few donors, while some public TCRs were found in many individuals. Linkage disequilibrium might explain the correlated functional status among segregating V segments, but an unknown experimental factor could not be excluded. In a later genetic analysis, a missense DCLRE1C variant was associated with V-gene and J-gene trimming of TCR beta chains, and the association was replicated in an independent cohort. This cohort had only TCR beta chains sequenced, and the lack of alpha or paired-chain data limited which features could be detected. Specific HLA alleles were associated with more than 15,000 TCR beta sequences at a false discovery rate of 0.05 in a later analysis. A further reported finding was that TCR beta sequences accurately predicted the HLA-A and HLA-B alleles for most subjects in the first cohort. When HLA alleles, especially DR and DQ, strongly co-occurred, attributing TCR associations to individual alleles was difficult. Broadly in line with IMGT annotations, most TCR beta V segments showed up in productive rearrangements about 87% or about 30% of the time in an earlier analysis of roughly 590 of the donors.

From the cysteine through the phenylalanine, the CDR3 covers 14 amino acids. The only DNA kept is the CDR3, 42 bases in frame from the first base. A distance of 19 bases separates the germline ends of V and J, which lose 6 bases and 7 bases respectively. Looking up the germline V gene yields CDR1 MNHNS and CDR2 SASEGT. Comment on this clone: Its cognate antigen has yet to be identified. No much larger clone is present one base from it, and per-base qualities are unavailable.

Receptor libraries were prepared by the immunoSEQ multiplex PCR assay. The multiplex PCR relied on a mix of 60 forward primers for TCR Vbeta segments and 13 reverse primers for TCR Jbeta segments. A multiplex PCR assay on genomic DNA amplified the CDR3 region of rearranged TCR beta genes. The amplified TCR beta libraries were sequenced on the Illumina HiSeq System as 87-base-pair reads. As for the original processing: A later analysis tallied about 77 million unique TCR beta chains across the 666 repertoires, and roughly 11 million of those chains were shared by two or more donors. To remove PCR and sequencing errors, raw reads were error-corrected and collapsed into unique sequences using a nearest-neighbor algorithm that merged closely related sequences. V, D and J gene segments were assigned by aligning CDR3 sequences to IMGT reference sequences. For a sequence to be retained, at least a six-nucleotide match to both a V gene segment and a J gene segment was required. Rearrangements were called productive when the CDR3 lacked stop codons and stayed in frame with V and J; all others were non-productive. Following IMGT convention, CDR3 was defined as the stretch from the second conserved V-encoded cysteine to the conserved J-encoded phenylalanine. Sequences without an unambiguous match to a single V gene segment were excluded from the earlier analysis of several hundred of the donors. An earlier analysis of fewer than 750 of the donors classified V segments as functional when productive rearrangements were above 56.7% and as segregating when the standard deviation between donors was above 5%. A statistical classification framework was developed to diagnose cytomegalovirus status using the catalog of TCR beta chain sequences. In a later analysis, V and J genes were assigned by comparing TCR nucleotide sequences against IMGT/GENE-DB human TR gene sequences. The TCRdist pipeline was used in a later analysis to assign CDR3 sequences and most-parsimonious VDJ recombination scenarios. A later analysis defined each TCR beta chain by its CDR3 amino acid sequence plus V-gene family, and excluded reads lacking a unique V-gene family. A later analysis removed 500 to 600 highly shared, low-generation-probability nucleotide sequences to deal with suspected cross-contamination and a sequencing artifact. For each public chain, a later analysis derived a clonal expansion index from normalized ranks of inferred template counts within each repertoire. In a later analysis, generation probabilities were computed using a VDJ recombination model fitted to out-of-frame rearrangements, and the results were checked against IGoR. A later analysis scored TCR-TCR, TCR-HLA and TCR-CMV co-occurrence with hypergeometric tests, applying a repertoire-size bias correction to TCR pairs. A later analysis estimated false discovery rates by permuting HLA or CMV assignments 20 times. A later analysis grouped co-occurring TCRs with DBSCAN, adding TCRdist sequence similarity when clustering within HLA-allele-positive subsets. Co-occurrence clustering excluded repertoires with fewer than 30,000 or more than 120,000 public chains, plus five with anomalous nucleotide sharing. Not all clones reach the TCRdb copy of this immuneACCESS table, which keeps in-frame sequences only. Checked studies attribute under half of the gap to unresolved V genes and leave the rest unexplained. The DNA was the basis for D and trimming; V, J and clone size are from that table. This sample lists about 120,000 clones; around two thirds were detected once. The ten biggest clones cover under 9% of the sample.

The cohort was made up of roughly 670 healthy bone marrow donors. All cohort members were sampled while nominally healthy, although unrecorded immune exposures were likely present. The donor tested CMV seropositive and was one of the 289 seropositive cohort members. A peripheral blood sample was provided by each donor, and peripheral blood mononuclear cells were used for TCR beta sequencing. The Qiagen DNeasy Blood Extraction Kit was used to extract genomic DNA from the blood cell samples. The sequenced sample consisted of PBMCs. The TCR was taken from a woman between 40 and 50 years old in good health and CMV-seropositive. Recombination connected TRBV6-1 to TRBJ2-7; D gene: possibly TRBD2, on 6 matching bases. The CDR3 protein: CASSQPGLMFEQYF. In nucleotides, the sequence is TGTGCCAGCAGCCAACCGGGACTTATGTTTGAGCAGTACTTC.